This TCR beta chain was found in a study of blood T cell repertoires in COVID-19. On the study more broadly: Collection of acute and convalescent COVID-19 samples took place in the United States, Italy and Spain. Sample material is recorded as cDNA or gDNA derived from T cells, B-cell-depleted T cells, or PBMCs.

Germline assignment: CDR1 SGHRS and CDR2 YFSETQ. This CDR3 is built from 15 residues. The germline V and J ends were trimmed by 1 base and 2 bases, with 12 bases remaining between them. Per the study methods: Estimation of nucleated cell counts relied on the amplification of reference gene primers. Profiling relied on immunoSEQ multiplex PCR, and the TCRdb table lists in-frame clones only, not all of them. V, J and clone size were drawn from that table, and D and trimming were deduced from the DNA. Of 180,000 or so clones listed, about 86% were seen once; the top ten hold around 8.2%. What was sequenced was peripheral blood. V is TRBV5-1 and J is TRBJ1-2; weak D call: TRBD1 (5 bases). This TCR was sampled from a man aged 55 to 69 with acute or convalescent COVID-19. The CDR3 protein is CASSLNQGGNYGYTF. The CDR3 DNA follows: TGCGCCAGCAGCTTGAATCAGGGTGGCAACTATGGCTACACCTTC.